This TCR beta chain was recovered during a study of T cell repertoires in cytomegalovirus infection. Whole-study context: Recently identified HLA-C-restricted and well-studied HLA-B-restricted CMV epitopes were used. Public TCR beta signatures marked donors with CMV infection and the matching HLA. Study-level findings and limits: The cumulative frequency of public TCR beta families identified carriers of CMV plus the relevant HLA. HLA-C-restricted CMV-specific TCR beta clonotypes prevailed in the ex vivo response.

Turning to this clonotype: The antigen is undetermined.

In TCRdb, the reads were re-called with MiXCR into one record per CDR3 protein. The data contain 650,000 to 850,000 distinct CDR3 sequences, around 29% of them singletons. The sequences come from cultured CD8+ T cells from PBMCs, collected from culture after CMV antigen stimulation. This TCR was sampled from a human donor in good health (CMV status not recorded). Some clones in this sample may be carry-over from other donors' samples.

CDR3 DNA sequence: TGTGCCAGCAGTTACTCGAAGGGTGAGGCGCGGACCGGGGAGCTGTTTTTT. As protein: CASSYSKGEARTGELFF. The rearrangement joins TRBV6-6 to TRBJ2-2; no clear D gene. CDR1 is MNHNY and CDR2 is SVGAGI in the germline V gene (reference sequence). The CDR3 extends over 17 amino acids. Trimming cost V 0 bases and J 5 bases, with 16 bases left between them.